Shown below are 10 T cell receptor beta chains from a single sample sequenced in a study of blood T cells in healthy people across ages. The authors ran a second PCR of roughly 6 to 12 cycles using a sample-barcoded 5' primer and a J-beta primer mix. Each CDR3 protein is one row after TCRdb ran MiXCR on the 5' RACE reads. The sample has more than 1,400,000 distinct CDR3 sequences, roughly 40% seen once; the top ten hold approximately 7.9%. Sequencing used blood. All receptors derive from a woman between 18 and 30 years old in good health.

V and J are TRBV20-1 and TRBJ2-7; weak D call: TRBD1 (5 bases). This CDR3 has 12 amino acids. V lost 5 bases, J lost 5 bases, and 13 bases lay in between. Germline CDR1 DFQATT, CDR2 SNEGSKA (reference sequence). In DNA form, the CDR3 reads TGCAGTGCTCTTTCCTCGACAGACGAGCAGTACTTC. Its protein is CSALSSTDEQYF.

The chain employs TRBV5-1 and TRBJ2-4; D is unclear. With the DNA end fitting TRBJ2-7 better, the J assignment may be wrong. This CDR3 comprises 13 residues. Germline-derived CDR1 and CDR2 are SGHRS and YFSETQ. CDR3 bases: TGCGCCAGCAGCTTGTTTCCAGTCTACGAGCAGTACTTC. Translation gives CASSLFPVYEQYF.

This clonotype was counted only a few times. The chain uses TRBV19 and TRBJ2-3; D remains unclear. The CDR3 totals 14 residues. Trimming shortened V by 3 bases and J by 4 bases, and 11 bases separated the two germline ends. CDR1 is LNHDA and CDR2 is SQIVND in the germline V gene (reference sequence). The CDR3 nucleotides are TGTGCCAGTAGTATCGGAGCAATGGCAGATACGCAGTATTTT. Amino acid sequence: CASSIGAMADTQYF.

This clonotype occurred a few times. V is TRBV4-1 and J is TRBJ2-7; TRBD1 is a possible D gene (6 bases). The V gene lost 0 bases and the J gene lost 6 bases, with 18 bases spanning the gap. This CDR3 has 16 amino acids. The V gene's germline CDR1 is MGHRA and CDR2 YSYEKL. The CDR3 region is CASSQERATGPSEQYF. Here the CDR3 DNA reads TGCGCCAGCAGCCAAGAACGGGCCACAGGGCCCTCCGAGCAGTACTTC.

This clonotype was observed a few times. This rearrangement joins TRBV28 to TRBJ2-5; D is possibly TRBD1 (6 bases). Germline CDR1 MDHEN, CDR2 SYDVKM. The CDR3 spans 14 residues. The V end was cut by 7 bases, the J end by 2 bases, with 14 bases between. The CDR3 coding sequence is TGTGCCAGCATCGTGACAGGAGCACAAGAGACCCAGTACTTC. It translates to CASIVTGAQETQYF.

This clonotype appeared many times. The chain recombines TRBV7-9 with TRBJ1-2; no definite D call. Germline V gene data show CDR1 as SEHNR and CDR2 as FQNEAQ (reference sequence). This CDR3 contains 11 residues. The ends were cut back, 6 bases at V and 3 bases at J, with 5 bases in the middle. The CDR3 loop reads CASSDYYGYTF. The DNA of the CDR3 is TGTGCCAGCAGTGACTACTATGGCTACACCTTC.

V usage is TRBV9 and J usage is TRBJ1-5, with TRBD1 as a possible D gene (5 bases). V was cut by 0 bases and J by 7 bases, with 14 bases left in between. This CDR3 spans 15 amino acids. Germline V lookup: CDR1 SGDLS, CDR2 YYNGEE. CDR3 loop: CASSVGVGAGQPQHF. The CDR3, as DNA: TGTGCCAGCAGCGTAGGTGTCGGGGCTGGGCAGCCCCAGCATTTT.

The V call is TRBV9, the J call TRBJ2-3; D is unclear. In germline, CDR1 is SGDLS, CDR2 YYNGEE. The CDR3 length is 12 residues. Trimming took off 7 bases at V and 4 bases at J, with 10 bases between the two ends. The DNA for the CDR3 is TGTGCCAGCGGCAACGAGGCAGATACGCAGTATTTT. This encodes CASGNEADTQYF.

J is TRBJ2-7 and V is TRBV29-1; the match to TRBD1 covers 8 bases. The CDR3 runs to 14 residues. V shed 3 bases and J 0 bases; nucleotides not matched to a gene: 4. From germline, CDR1 is SQVTM and CDR2 ANQGSEA. The CDR3 sequence is CSVDPGQGSYEQYF. In DNA form, the CDR3 reads TGCAGCGTTGACCCTGGACAGGGCTCCTACGAGCAGTACTTC.

The gene calls are TRBV7-2 and TRBJ1-1; D is perhaps TRBD1 (6 bases). The CDR3 extends over 16 amino acids. With 6 bases removed from V and 1 base from J, the gap between germline ends came to 18 bases. Germline V gene data show CDR1 as SGHTA and CDR2 as FQGNSA. As DNA, the CDR3 is TGTGCCAGCAGATTGGCAGGGGATGCTACGAACACTGAAGCTTTCTTT. This sequence encodes CASRLAGDATNTEAFF. The complete variable domain, with remaining parts taken from reference TRBV7-2 and TRBJ1-1, reads GAGVSQSPSNKVTEKGKDVELRCDPISGHTALYWYRQSLGQGLEFLIYFQGNSAPDKSGLPSDRFSAERTGGSVSTLTIQRTQQEDSAVYLCASRLAGDATNTEAFFGQGTRLTVV.